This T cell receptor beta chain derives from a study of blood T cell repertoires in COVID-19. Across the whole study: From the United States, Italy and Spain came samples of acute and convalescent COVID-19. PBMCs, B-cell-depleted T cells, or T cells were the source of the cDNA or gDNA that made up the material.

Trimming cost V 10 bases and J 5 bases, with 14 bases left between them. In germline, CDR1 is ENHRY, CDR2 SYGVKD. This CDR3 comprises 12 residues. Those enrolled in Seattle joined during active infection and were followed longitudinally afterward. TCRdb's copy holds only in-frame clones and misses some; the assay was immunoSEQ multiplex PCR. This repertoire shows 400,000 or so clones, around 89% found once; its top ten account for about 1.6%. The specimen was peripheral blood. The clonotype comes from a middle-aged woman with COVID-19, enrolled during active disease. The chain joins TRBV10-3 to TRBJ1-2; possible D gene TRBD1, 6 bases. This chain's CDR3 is CASKRTDYGYTF. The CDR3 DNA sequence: TGTGCCAGCAAAAGGACAGATTATGGCTACACCTTC.